One and the same sample provided the 21 T cell receptor beta chains below, sequenced in a study of technical replicates of blood from a handful of donors. Clones were sequenced by immunoSEQ multiplex PCR, and TCRdb holds only the in-frame ones, with some missing. This table holds about 83,000 clones, 92% found once. The sample taken for sequencing was T cells isolated from PBMCs. The origin of the receptors is a human donor in good health.

This chain joins TRBV5-1 and TRBJ1-1, with 8 nucleotides matching TRBD1. J lost 0 bases, V lost 2 bases, and 12 bases had no gene match. The CDR3 loop spans 18 amino acids. In germline, CDR1 is SGHRS, CDR2 YFSETQ. In DNA, the CDR3 is TGCGCCAGCAGCTTTCTCGAGACAGGGGCGGAAATGAACACTGAAGCTTTCTTT. Translated, it gives CASSFLETGAEMNTEAFF.

The chain uses TRBV27 and TRBJ2-7, with D possibly matching TRBD2 (6 bases). V was cut by 6 bases and J by 1 base, with 13 bases left in between. Looked up from germline, CDR1 is MNHEY and CDR2 is SMNVEV (reference sequence). The CDR3 sequence is 14 residues long. Here the CDR3 DNA reads TGTGCCAGCAGCTTTAAGACTAGTTCCTACGAGCAGTACTTC. Encoded protein: CASSFKTSSYEQYF.

This chain uses TRBV5-6 with TRBJ2-3; 7 bases are a match to TRBD1. The V gene end was trimmed by 0 bases and the J gene end by 4 bases; junction bases not matched to a gene: 5. This CDR3 region has 15 residues. Germline assignment: CDR1 SGHDT and CDR2 YYEEEE. CDR3 amino acids: CASSLELGGSDTQYF. The CDR3 coding sequence is TGTGCCAGCAGCTTGGAATTAGGGGGCTCAGATACGCAGTATTTT.

This chain uses TRBV29-1 with TRBJ1-2; possible D gene TRBD1, 5 bases. The CDR3 sequence is 15 residues long. Trimming pared 6 bases from V and 6 bases from J, leaving 23 bases between. Germline-derived CDR1 and CDR2 are SQVTM and ANQGSEA. In nucleotides, the CDR3 is TGCAGCGTCCCCGGAAGGGGAACATCGGGTCATGGCTACACCTTC. Its translation: CSVPGRGTSGHGYTF.

V and J are TRBV28 and TRBJ2-7; D is perhaps TRBD2 (6 bases). The CDR3 sequence is 13 residues long. Germline values: CDR1 MDHEN, CDR2 SYDVKM. Trimming took 11 bases from V and 3 from J, leaving 17 bases between them. CDR3 in amino acids: CASGVRGRYEQYF. The CDR3 coding sequence is TGTGCCTCGGGGGTCCGAGGGCGCTACGAGCAGTACTTC.

The rearrangement links TRBV19 to TRBJ2-2, with D perhaps matching TRBD1 (6 bases). Trimming removed 3 bases from V and 5 bases from J, with 22 bases in between. The CDR3 length is 18 residues. Per germline, CDR1 LNHDA and CDR2 SQIVND (reference sequence). CDR3 amino acids: CASSISTTGTVLTGELFF. The CDR3 DNA reads as TGTGCCAGTAGTATTTCGACCACAGGGACCGTTCTAACCGGGGAGCTGTTTTTT. The full variable domain, completed using reference TRBV19 and TRBJ2-2, is DGGITQSPKYLFRKEGQNVTLSCEQNLNHDAMYWYRQDPGQGLRLIYYSQIVNDFQKGDIAEGYSVSREKKESFPLTVTSAQKNPTAFYLCASSISTTGTVLTGELFFGEGSRLTVL.

The genes are TRBV5-6 and TRBJ2-5; tentative D call: TRBD1 (5 bases). CDR1 and CDR2 (germline): SGHDT, YYEEEE. The V end lost 0 bases, the J end lost 6 bases, and 12 bases lay between the germline ends. This CDR3 has 14 amino acids. The DNA for the CDR3 is TGTGCCAGCAGCTTGGTCCAGGGATGGAAGACCCAGTACTTC. Its protein is CASSLVQGWKTQYF. Full variable domain (rest looked up from reference TRBV5-6 and TRBJ2-5): DAGVTQSPTHLIKTRGQQVTLRCSPKSGHDTVSWYQQALGQGPQFIFQYYEEEERQRGNFPDRFSGHQFPNYSSELNVNALLLGDSALYLCASSLVQGWKTQYFGPGTRLLVL.

A single count supports this clone. This chain links TRBV5-1 with TRBJ2-3; TRBD2 agrees at 12 bases. The germline V gene has CDR1 SGHRS and CDR2 YFSETQ. The CDR3 is 16 amino acids. With V trimmed by 6 bases and J by 1 base, 6 bases remained unmatched. The CDR3 is CASTSLAGGGTDTQYF. For the CDR3, the DNA is TGCGCCAGCACCTCGCTAGCGGGAGGGGGCACAGATACGCAGTATTTT. The complete variable domain, with remaining parts taken from reference TRBV5-1 and TRBJ2-3, reads KAGVTQTPRYLIKTRGQQVTLSCSPISGHRSVSWYQQTPGQGLQFLFEYFSETQRNKGNFPGRFSGRQFSNSRSEMNVSTLELGDSALYLCASTSLAGGGTDTQYFGPGTRLTVL.

This clone was counted a few times. The CDR3 DNA sequence: TGTGCCTGGGCCCAGGTGATGAACACTGAAGCTTTCTTT. Protein: CAWAQVMNTEAFF. The gene calls are TRBV30 and TRBJ1-1; D is uncertain. V lost 5 bases to trimming and J lost 0 bases, with 10 bases between them. Per germline, CDR1 GTSNPN and CDR2 SVGIG (reference sequence). The CDR3 is 13 amino acids.

This sequence joins TRBV6-5 and TRBJ2-1, with D possibly being TRBD1 (6 bases). The germline V gene encodes CDR1 MNHEY and CDR2 SVGAGI. The ends were cut back, 2 bases at V and 4 bases at J, with 12 bases in the middle. The CDR3 extends over 15 amino acids. The CDR3 nucleotides are TGTGCCAGCAGTTACCTTCCGGACAGATACAATGAGCAGTTCTTC. It yields the protein CASSYLPDRYNEQFF.

The chain recombines TRBV7-9 with TRBJ1-5, with D perhaps matching TRBD1 (6 bases). Trimming shortened V by 5 bases and J by 5 bases, and 16 bases separated the two germline ends. There are 15 residues in the CDR3. Per germline, CDR1 SEHNR and CDR2 FQNEAQ (reference sequence). The CDR3 sequence: CASSRGGGTDQPQHF. CDR3 bases: TGTGCCAGCAGCAGAGGGGGGGGAACAGATCAGCCCCAGCATTTT.

This clone occurred once. The chain carries TRBV7-6 and TRBJ2-1; D is perhaps TRBD1 (6 bases). Trimming took off 8 bases at V and 2 bases at J, with 16 bases between the two ends. CDR1 is SGHVS, CDR2 FNYEAQ, per germline. The CDR3 consists of 15 residues. CDR3 coding DNA: TGTGCCAGCGGAGCCCAGGGGAAGCCCTACAATGAGCAGTTCTTC. It specifies CASGAQGKPYNEQFF.

This clone was observed a single time. The chain joins TRBV5-4 to TRBJ1-3; TRBD1 matches at 8 bases. The CDR3 loop spans 16 amino acids. From germline, CDR1 is SGHNT and CDR2 YYREEE (reference sequence). V shed 4 bases and J 2 bases; nucleotides not matched to a gene: 8. The CDR3 DNA sequence: TGTGCCAGCAGCGTAGGACAGGGTGGAACTGGAAACACCATATATTTT. Amino acids: CASSVGQGGTGNTIYF. Full variable domain (rest looked up from reference TRBV5-4 and TRBJ1-3): ETGVTQSPTHLIKTRGQQVTLRCSSQSGHNTVSWYQQALGQGPQFIFQYYREEENGRGNFPPRFSGLQFPNYSSELNVNALELDDSALYLCASSVGQGGTGNTIYFGEGSWLTVV.

The rearrangement joins TRBV19 to TRBJ1-1; TRBD1 aligns across 7 bases. The germline V gene has CDR1 LNHDA and CDR2 SQIVND (reference sequence). V gave up 4 bases and J gave up 5 bases; unmatched junction bases: 4. The CDR3 covers 13 residues. The CDR3 protein is CASSTLQGTEAFF. The DNA of the CDR3 is TGTGCCAGTAGTACCCTACAGGGGACTGAAGCTTTCTTT.

This chain joins TRBV18 and TRBJ2-7, with 11 bases identical to TRBD2. From germline, CDR1 is KGHSH and CDR2 LQKENI. V lost 5 bases to trimming and J lost 6 bases; unmatched junction nucleotides: 9. The CDR3 is made up of 15 amino acids. As DNA, the CDR3 is TGTGCCAGCTCATCCACTAGCGGGAGTGGAAGCGAGCAGTACTTC. Translated: CASSSTSGSGSEQYF.

The V gene is TRBV11-3, the J gene TRBJ2-2, with 9 bases lining up with TRBD1. The CDR3 length is 16 residues. CDR1 and CDR2 from the germline V gene are SGHNT and YENEEA. After removal of 0 bases from V and 5 bases from J, the junction contained 4 bases not matched to a gene. The CDR3 nucleotides are TGTGCCAGCAGCTTAGAAATAGGGACAGGGACCGGGGAGCTGTTTTTT. It translates to CASSLEIGTGTGELFF.

The chain recombines TRBV16 with TRBJ2-3, with TRBD2 as a possible D gene (6 bases). Germline V CDR1 and CDR2: KGHSY, FQNENV. V was pared by 2 bases and J by 0 bases, with 18 bases between. This CDR3 has 18 residues. In DNA, the CDR3 is TGTGCCAGCAGCCAACCCCCTACATATAGCGGAAGCACAGATACGCAGTATTTT. It translates to CASSQPPTYSGSTDTQYF. The variable domain in full, with the rest retrieved from reference TRBV16 and TRBJ2-3, is GEEVAQTPKHLVRGEGQKAKLYCAPIKGHSYVFWYQQVLKNEFKFLISFQNENVFDETGMPKERFSAKCLPNSPCSLEIQATKLEDSAVYFCASSQPPTYSGSTDTQYFGPGTRLTVL.

The V gene is TRBV25-1, the J gene TRBJ2-5, with a weak D call TRBD2 (7 bases). The length of the CDR3 is 15 residues. Trimming pared 0 bases from V and 5 bases from J, leaving 13 bases between. Germline V CDR1 and CDR2: MGHDK, SYGVNS. The CDR3 sequence is CASSEYRGGLETQYF. CDR3 coding DNA: TGTGCCAGCAGTGAATATAGGGGGGGGTTGGAGACCCAGTACTTC. The full variable domain, its missing parts supplied by reference TRBV25-1 and TRBJ2-5, is EADIYQTPRYLVIGTGKKITLECSQTMGHDKMYWYQQDPGMELHLIHYSYGVNSTEKGDLSSESTVSRIRTEHFPLTLESARPSHTSQYLCASSEYRGGLETQYFGPGTRLLVL.

This chain uses TRBV5-6 with TRBJ2-3, with a tentative D call TRBD2 (6 bases). Germline V gene lookup returns CDR1 SGHDT and CDR2 YYEEEE. The CDR3 sequence is 15 residues long. V lost 5 bases to trimming and J lost 6 bases, with 19 bases between them. The CDR3 protein is CASRPTGDRADTQYF. The CDR3 DNA reads as TGTGCCAGCAGACCGACGGGGGACCGGGCGGATACGCAGTATTTT. The complete variable domain, with remaining parts taken from reference TRBV5-6 and TRBJ2-3, reads DAGVTQSPTHLIKTRGQQVTLRCSPKSGHDTVSWYQQALGQGPQFIFQYYEEEERQRGNFPDRFSGHQFPNYSSELNVNALLLGDSALYLCASRPTGDRADTQYFGPGTRLTVL.

The chain recombines TRBV5-6 with TRBJ2-6; possible D gene TRBD1, 6 bases. V dropped 4 bases and J dropped 6 bases, with 14 bases sitting between them. Germline CDR1 and CDR2: SGHDT and YYEEEE. The CDR3 length is 15 residues. CDR3 DNA sequence: TGTGCCAGCAGCGGGAAGGGACAAGCGGCCAACGTCCTGACTTTC. This gives the protein CASSGKGQAANVLTF. The full variable domain, its missing parts supplied by reference TRBV5-6 and TRBJ2-6, is DAGVTQSPTHLIKTRGQQVTLRCSPKSGHDTVSWYQQALGQGPQFIFQYYEEEERQRGNFPDRFSGHQFPNYSSELNVNALLLGDSALYLCASSGKGQAANVLTFGAGSRLTVL.

This CDR3 reads CASTTSYNSPLHF. The CDR3 DNA follows: TGTGCCAGCACTACCTCCTATAATTCACCCCTCCACTTT. V and J are TRBV13 and TRBJ1-6, with D unclear. The CDR3 has 13 amino acids. Germline lookup yields CDR1 PRHDT and CDR2 FYEKMQ (reference sequence). V shed 7 bases and J shed 0 bases, with 4 bases lying between them.